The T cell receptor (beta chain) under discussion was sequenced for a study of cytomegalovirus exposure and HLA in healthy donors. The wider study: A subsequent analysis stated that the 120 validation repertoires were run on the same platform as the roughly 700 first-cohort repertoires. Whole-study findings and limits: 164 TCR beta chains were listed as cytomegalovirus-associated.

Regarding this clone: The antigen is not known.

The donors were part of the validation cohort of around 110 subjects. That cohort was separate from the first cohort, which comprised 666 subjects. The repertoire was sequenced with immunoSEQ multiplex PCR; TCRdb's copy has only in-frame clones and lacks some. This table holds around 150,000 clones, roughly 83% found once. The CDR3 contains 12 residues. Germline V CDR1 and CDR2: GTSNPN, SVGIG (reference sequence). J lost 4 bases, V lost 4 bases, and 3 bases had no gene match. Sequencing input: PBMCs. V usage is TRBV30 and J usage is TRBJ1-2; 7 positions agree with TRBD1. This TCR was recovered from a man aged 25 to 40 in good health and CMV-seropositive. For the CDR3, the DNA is TGTGCCTGGAAGGACAGGTTCTATGGCTACACCTTC. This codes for CAWKDRFYGYTF.